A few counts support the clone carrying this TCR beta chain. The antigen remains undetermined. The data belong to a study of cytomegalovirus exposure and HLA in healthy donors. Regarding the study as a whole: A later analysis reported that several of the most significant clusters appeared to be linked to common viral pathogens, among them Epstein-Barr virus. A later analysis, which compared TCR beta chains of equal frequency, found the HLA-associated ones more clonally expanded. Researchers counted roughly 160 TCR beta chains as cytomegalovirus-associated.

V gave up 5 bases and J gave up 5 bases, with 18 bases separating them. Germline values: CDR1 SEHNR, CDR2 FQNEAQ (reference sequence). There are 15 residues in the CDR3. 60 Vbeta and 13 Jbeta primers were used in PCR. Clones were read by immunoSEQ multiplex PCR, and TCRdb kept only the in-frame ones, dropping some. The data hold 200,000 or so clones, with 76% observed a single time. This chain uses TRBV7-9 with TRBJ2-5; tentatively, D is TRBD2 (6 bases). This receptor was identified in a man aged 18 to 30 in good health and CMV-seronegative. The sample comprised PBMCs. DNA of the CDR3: TGTGCCAGCAGCGCACTCCGACTAGGTGAGGAGACCCAGTACTTC. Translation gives CASSALRLGEETQYF.